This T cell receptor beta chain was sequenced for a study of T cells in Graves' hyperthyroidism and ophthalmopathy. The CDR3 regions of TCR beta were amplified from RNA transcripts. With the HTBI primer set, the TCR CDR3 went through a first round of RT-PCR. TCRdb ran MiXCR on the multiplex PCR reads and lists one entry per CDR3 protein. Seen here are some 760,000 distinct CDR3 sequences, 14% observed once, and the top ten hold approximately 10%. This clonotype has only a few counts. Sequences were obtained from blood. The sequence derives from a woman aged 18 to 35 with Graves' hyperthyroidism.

CDR3 region: CASRPRGTNEKLFF. The CDR3 nucleotides are TGTGCCAGCCGCCCCCGGGGAACTAATGAAAAACTGTTTTTT. This chain uses TRBV7-9 with TRBJ1-4; no definite D call. This CDR3 region has 14 residues. Trimming took off 8 bases at V and 1 base at J, with 11 bases between the two ends. Per germline, CDR1 SEHNR and CDR2 FQNEAQ (reference sequence).